This T cell receptor (beta chain) stems from a study of T-cell memory formation after mild COVID-19. Trimming cost V 0 bases and J 0 bases, with 15 bases left between them. The V gene's germline CDR1 is LGHNA and CDR2 YNFKEQ. The CDR3 runs to 18 residues. Study-level points and caveats: Confirmation was lacking for SARS-CoV-2 specificity of second-wave clones that peaked on day 37. CD4+ clones that contracted lay mainly in CM and EM; CD8+ ones lay in EMRA. That cross-reactive memory joined was suggested by some responding clones appearing in pre-infection memory.

TCRdb re-analysed the 5' RACE reads in MiXCR, keeping a single row per CDR3 protein. The sample shows more than 400,000 distinct CDR3 sequences, about 20% of them seen only once. On this clonotype: Antigen specificity is unknown.

The sequence was collected from an adult woman who had mild COVID-19 (a few samples of this study predate the infection). Cell type and time point are not known. The chain is built from TRBV4-2 and TRBJ1-5, with D hard to call. Input material: PBMCs or a T cell subset sorted from them (not recorded which). The CDR3 nucleotides are TGTGCCAGCAGCCAAGAGGGTCGTGTAGGTGATAGCAATCAGCCCCAGCATTTT. Translated, it gives CASSQEGRVGDSNQPQHF.